This T cell receptor beta chain is drawn from a study of shared clonotypes between healthy human individuals. Study in general: Each donor's CD4 naive and CD4 memory cells filled three plates apiece, CD8 naive two, and CD8 memory one.

Note on this clone: The antigen remains unidentified.

Method: immunoSEQ multiplex PCR; TCRdb's copy keeps in-frame clones and lacks some. Found here are about 2,500,000 clones, 90% to 95% of them singletons; the top ten hold under 0.15%. General study points: Among a few donors, roughly 5% of naive CD4 clonotypes were found in common.

The sequence was collected from a man aged 18 to 30 in good health. Sequencing was carried out using naive CD4+ T cells sorted from blood. Subset defined: CD45RA+ positively selected.

The CDR3 loop reads CASSPQLGLAGGKQYF. The CDR3 DNA follows: TGTGCCAGCAGTCCCCAACTAGGACTAGCGGGAGGGAAGCAGTACTTC. The gene calls are TRBV28 and TRBJ2-7; TRBD2 agrees at 15 bases. Germline lookup yields CDR1 MDHEN and CDR2 SYDVKM. The length of the CDR3 is 16 residues. V gave up 5 bases and J gave up 8 bases; unmatched junction bases: 10. The full variable domain, rest sourced from reference TRBV28 and TRBJ2-7, is DVKVTQSSRYLVKRTGEKVFLECVQDMDHENMFWYRQDPGLGLRLIYFSYDVKMKEKGDIPEGYSVSREKKERFSLILESASTNQTSMYLCASSPQLGLAGGKQYFGPGTRLTVT.